Sequencing of this TCR beta chain was carried out in a study of early stage breast cancer tumors. At the level of the study: Most of the 16 invasive tumors were ER+, PR+ and HER2-. Average read coverage per sample was 7.5 to 10-fold.

Notes on this clone: Its specificity is not known.

J lost 3 bases, V lost 3 bases, and 5 bases had no gene match. Germline loops: CDR1 SGHNT, CDR2 YYREEE (reference sequence). This CDR3 has 15 amino acids. Study-level findings and limits: Enriched TCRB sequences shared across patients were mostly commonly generated sequences.

Sequencing was performed with immunoSEQ multiplex PCR; in TCRdb, only in-frame clones are kept and a portion is missing. Among approximately 30,000 clones, 80% were seen once, and the ten largest hold 12%. This chain links TRBV5-4 with TRBJ2-7; 11 bases are shared with TRBD2. The TCR comes from a person between 60 and 69 years old with breast cancer. The specimen was blood. In DNA form, the CDR3 reads TGTGCCAGCAGCTGGGGGACTAGCGGCTACTACGAGCAGTACTTC. This encodes CASSWGTSGYYEQYF.